The rows below give T cell receptor beta chains drawn from one sample of a study of OX40 agonist ivuxolimab in advanced cancers. TCRdb's table, derived via immunoSEQ multiplex PCR, lists solely in-frame clones and lacks some. Among 75,000 to 90,000 clones listed, 92% were seen once. Source: CD4+ or CD8+ T cells sorted from blood, taken in a trial of the OX40 agonist ivuxolimab. These receptor sequences come from an adult with an advanced solid tumor such as melanoma, head and neck, liver or kidney cancer. CDR3s include the opening cysteine and the closing phenylalanine or tryptophan. Fields, in order: D gene, clone size, J gene, V gene, CDR3 protein, CDR3 DNA. D genes are given only for firm matches. The size field is filled for only some rows; it gives once, few, many or a size class.

. . TRBJ1-5 TRBV27 CATQGGGRMVTQPQHF TGTGCCACACAGGGAGGGGGGAGGATGGTTACTCAGCCCCAGCATTTT
. . TRBJ2-1 TRBV7-2 CASSLFWGPNEQFF TGTGCCAGCAGCTTATTTTGGGGCCCCAATGAGCAGTTCTTC
. . TRBJ1-4 TRBV19 CASTDLAQGLEKLFF TGTGCCAGTACCGACCTGGCACAGGGTTTGGAAAAACTGTTTTTT
. . TRBJ1-2 TRBV5-1 CASSRDRYGYTF TGCGCCAGCAGCCGGGACCGGTATGGCTACACCTTC
. . TRBJ2-4 TRBV28 CASSLRGTDIQYF TGTGCCAGCAGTTTGAGAGGGACGGACATTCAGTACTTC
. . TRBJ1-4 TRBV5-5 CASRGTNEKLFF TGTGCCAGCAGGGGTACTAATGAAAAACTGTTTTTT
. . TRBJ2-3 TRBV5-1 CASRIGYADTQYF TGCGCCAGCAGAATCGGGTACGCAGATACGCAGTATTTT
. . TRBJ2-3 TRBV7-9 CASSLDQAPSDTQYF TGTGCCAGCAGCTTAGACCAGGCGCCATCAGATACGCAGTATTTT
. . TRBJ1-6 TRBV28 CASSTPRDPSSYNSPLHF TGTGCCAGCAGTACCCCTAGGGACCCGAGCTCCTATAATTCACCCCTCCACTTT
. . TRBJ1-2 TRBV30 CAWKKDTSNYGYTF TGTGCCTGGAAAAAGGACACTTCTAACTATGGCTACACCTTC
. once TRBJ1-1 TRBV7-8 CASSLEGGSRGLAEAFF TGTGCCAGCAGCCTGGAAGGAGGGTCCAGGGGCTTGGCTGAAGCTTTCTTT
. . TRBJ1-1 TRBV7-9 CASSLMGAGSTEAFF TGTGCCAGCAGCTTAATGGGGGCAGGATCCACTGAAGCTTTCTTT
. . TRBJ2-2 TRBV18 CASSADYTGELFF TGTGCCAGCTCAGCCGATTACACCGGGGAGCTGTTTTTT
. . TRBJ1-1 TRBV9 CASSVQGYTEAFF TGTGCCAGCAGCGTACAGGGGTACACTGAAGCTTTCTTT
. few TRBJ1-4 TRBV19 CASSIVSGASEKLFF TGTGCCAGTAGTATAGTTTCAGGGGCCTCAGAAAAACTGTTTTTT
. . TRBJ2-3 TRBV5-4 CASSQDSFTDTQYF TGTGCCAGCAGCCAGGACAGTTTCACAGATACGCAGTATTTT
TRBD1 . TRBJ2-1 TRBV4-1 CASRPGTVSNEQFF TGCGCCAGCAGACCCGGGACAGTCAGCAATGAGCAGTTCTTC
. . TRBJ2-7 TRBV7-2 CASSPLERGGAVSYEQYF TGTGCCAGCAGCCCCTTGGAGAGGGGGGGGGCCGTATCCTACGAGCAGTACTTC
. . TRBJ2-3 TRBV5-4 CASSYRSSSTDTQYF TGTGCCAGCAGCTACCGGTCTTCTAGCACAGATACGCAGTATTTT
. . TRBJ1-3 TRBV5-4 CASSSPEAGGNTIYF TGTGCCAGCAGCTCCCCCGAGGCGGGCGGAAACACCATATATTTT
TRBD1 . TRBJ1-1 TRBV9 CASNGQGNTEAFF TGTGCCAGCAATGGACAGGGCAACACTGAAGCTTTCTTT
TRBD2 . TRBJ2-1 TRBV14 CASSHPAGSFNEQFF TGTGCCAGCAGCCACCCAGCGGGATCATTTAATGAGCAGTTCTTC
. few TRBJ1-2 TRBV2 CASSEQGDYGYTF TGTGCCAGCAGTGAGCAGGGAGACTATGGCTACACCTTC
. . TRBJ1-3 TRBV5-4 CASSLQGSGNTIYF TGTGCCAGCAGCTTACAGGGCTCTGGAAACACCATATATTTT
. few TRBJ2-7 TRBV29-1 CSVGGDFSYEQYF TGCAGCGTTGGGGGGGACTTTTCCTACGAGCAGTACTTC
TRBD1 . TRBJ2-5 TRBV5-1 CASSPQGQETQYF TGCGCCAGCAGCCCACAGGGGCAGGAGACCCAGTACTTC
TRBD1 . TRBJ1-3 TRBV2 CASKRGQGMENTIYF TGTGCCAGCAAACGGGGACAGGGGATGGAAAACACCATATATTTT
. . TRBJ2-1 TRBV19 CASSIRGQYNEQFF TGTGCCAGTAGTATCCGCGGACAGTACAATGAGCAGTTCTTC
TRBD2 once TRBJ2-7 TRBV7-9 CASSHWTSGVFEQYF TGTGCCAGCAGCCACTGGACTAGCGGGGTCTTCGAGCAGTACTTC
. . TRBJ1-5 TRBV18 CASSPRPDLGGNQPQHF TGTGCCAGCTCACCACGCCCAGACCTCGGAGGCAATCAGCCCCAGCATTTT
. . TRBJ1-5 TRBV7-2 CASSYDPPYSNQPQHF TGTGCCAGCAGCTACGATCCGCCCTATAGCAATCAGCCCCAGCATTTT
. . TRBJ1-2 TRBV9 CASVRGLGYTF TGTGCCAGCGTCCGGGGGCTTGGCTACACCTTC
. . TRBJ2-7 TRBV7-2 CASSRTPSYEQYF TGTGCCAGCAGCAGGACACCCTCCTACGAGCAGTACTTC
TRBD1 . TRBJ1-5 TRBV7-9 CASSSQGGNQPQHF TGTGCCAGCAGCTCCCAGGGGGGCAATCAGCCCCAGCATTTT
. . TRBJ2-2 TRBV29-1 CSVGSNTGELFF TGCAGCGTTGGTTCGAACACCGGGGAGCTGTTTTTT
TRBD2 . TRBJ2-4 TRBV11-2 CASSPFLLADLAKNIQYF TGTGCCAGCAGCCCCTTCCTACTAGCGGATCTAGCCAAAAACATTCAGTACTTC
TRBD1 . TRBJ2-1 TRBV7-9 CASSQRGQPAYNEQFF TGTGCCAGCAGCCAGAGGGGGCAGCCCGCCTACAATGAGCAGTTCTTC
. . TRBJ2-3 TRBV6-1 CASQLAYTDTQYF TGTGCCTCCCAACTGGCGTACACAGATACGCAGTATTTT
TRBD1 . TRBJ1-2 TRBV15 CATSRDQGAIGYTF TGTGCCACCAGCAGAGATCAGGGGGCCATCGGCTACACCTTC
. . TRBJ2-1 TRBV19 CASSIWTGSFSYNEQFF TGTGCCAGTAGTATATGGACGGGATCGTTTTCCTACAATGAGCAGTTCTTC
TRBD1 . TRBJ1-3 TRBV18 CASSPDRAGNTIYF TGTGCCAGCTCACCCGACAGGGCTGGAAACACCATATATTTT
TRBD1 . TRBJ2-7 TRBV5-1 CASSWDPWQGDYEQYF TGCGCCAGCAGCTGGGACCCTTGGCAGGGGGACTACGAGCAGTACTTC
. . TRBJ2-3 TRBV5-1 CASRPGLGYGTQYF TGCGCCAGCAGACCGGGGCTAGGATATGGAACGCAGTATTTT
TRBD1 . TRBJ2-7 TRBV5-1 CASSIQGARYEQYF TGCGCCAGCAGCATACAGGGGGCGCGCTACGAGCAGTACTTC
. . TRBJ1-1 TRBV18 CASSPDWNTEAFF TGTGCCAGCTCACCTGACTGGAACACTGAAGCTTTCTTT
. once TRBJ2-7 TRBV25-1 CASSEMLATYEQYF TGTGCCAGCAGTGAAATGTTGGCCACCTACGAGCAGTACTTC
. . TRBJ2-2 TRBV29-1 CSVRNSITGELFF TGCAGCGTTAGGAACTCGATAACCGGGGAGCTGTTTTTT
. . TRBJ2-7 TRBV6-5 CASSYGLTPSYEQYF TGTGCCAGCAGTTACGGTCTTACCCCCTCCTACGAGCAGTACTTC
. . TRBJ2-5 TRBV10-3 CAISPLGGAEETQYF TGTGCCATCAGTCCACTTGGTGGAGCCGAGGAGACCCAGTACTTC
. . TRBJ2-7 TRBV5-4 CASSLGRDYEQYF TGTGCCAGCAGCTTGGGCAGGGATTACGAGCAGTACTTC
TRBD1 . TRBJ2-6 TRBV5-1 CASSSGQGSGANVLTF TGCGCCAGCAGCTCGGGACAGGGGTCTGGGGCCAACGTCCTGACTTTC
. . TRBJ2-5 TRBV27 CASSSGARHQETQYF TGTGCCAGCAGTTCTGGCGCCAGGCATCAAGAGACCCAGTACTTC
. . TRBJ2-6 TRBV6-5 CASSYPQGIGANVLTF TGTGCCAGCAGTTATCCTCAGGGCATTGGGGCCAACGTCCTGACTTTC
. . TRBJ2-1 TRBV4-2 CASSQDRLDEQFF TGTGCCAGCAGCCAAGATAGGCTAGATGAGCAGTTCTTC
. . TRBJ1-5 TRBV2 CASSGGGFGLGQPQHF TGTGCCAGCAGTGGGGGAGGATTTGGGTTAGGTCAGCCCCAGCATTTT